This record looks at one T cell receptor (beta chain) sequence and its context. The data belong to a study of blood T cells in healthy people across ages. CDR1 and CDR2 (germline): MGHRA, YSYEKL. This CDR3 comprises 14 residues. At least 6 micrograms of total RNA were extracted per sample. It was with a sample-barcoded 5' primer and a J-beta primer mix that a second PCR of roughly 7 to 12 cycles was run. TCRdb used MiXCR to reprocess the 5' RACE reads, holding one entry per CDR3 protein. The table shows roughly 930,000 distinct CDR3 sequences, with roughly 50% occurring only once. This receptor was identified in a man aged 25 to 45 in good health. This chain uses TRBV4-1 with TRBJ2-5; maybe TRBD2 (5 bases). The end of the DNA aligns better with TRBJ2-7, so the J call may be wrong. The sample comprised blood. DNA for the CDR3: TGCGCCAGCAGCCAAGTGAGGGTCACTGACGAGCAGTACTTC. Its translation is CASSQVRVTDEQYF.